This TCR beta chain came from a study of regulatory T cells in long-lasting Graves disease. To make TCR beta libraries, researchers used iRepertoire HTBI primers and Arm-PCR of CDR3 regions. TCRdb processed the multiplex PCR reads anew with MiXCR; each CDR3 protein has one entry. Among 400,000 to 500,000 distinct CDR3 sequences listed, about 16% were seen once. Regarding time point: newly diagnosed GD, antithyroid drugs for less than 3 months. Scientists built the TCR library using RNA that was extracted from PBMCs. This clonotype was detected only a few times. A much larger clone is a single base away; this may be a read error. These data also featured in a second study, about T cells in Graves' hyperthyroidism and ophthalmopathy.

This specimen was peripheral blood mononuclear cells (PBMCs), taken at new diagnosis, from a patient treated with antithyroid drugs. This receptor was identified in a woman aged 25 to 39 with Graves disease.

The DNA of the CDR3 is TGTGCCAGCAGTTTCGGTTCGAACACTGGAGCTTTCTTT. Protein product: CASSFGSNTGAFF. The rearrangement uses TRBV28 and TRBJ1-1; D is unresolved. The CDR3 has 13 amino acids. Germline CDR1 reads MDHEN; CDR2 reads SYDVKM.